The source of this T cell receptor (beta chain) is a study of identical twins. MiXCR, applied by TCRdb to the 5' RACE reads, yields one record per CDR3 protein. The table includes 1.5 million to 2 million distinct CDR3 sequences, about 31% detected once. The CDR3 loop spans 15 amino acids. On this clonotype: Antigen specificity is unknown.

Study results and caveats: Twins shared out-of-frame alpha sequences with excess low generation probability.

Sequenced material: cord blood. This chain joins TRBV12-3 or TRBV12-4 and TRBJ2-1, with 8 bases aligning to TRBD1. The DNA end lines up better with TRBJ2-7; the J call may be wrong. The TCR comes from a newborn girl in good health. CDR3 nucleotide sequence: TGTGCCAGCAGTCCGACAGGGGCGACCTACAATGAGCAGTACTTC. Protein sequence: CASSPTGATYNEQYF.